This TCR beta chain was recorded in a study of blood T cells in healthy people across ages. This clonotype was recorded many times. For the second PCR, which ran for about 6 to 11 cycles, a sample-barcoded 5' primer and a J-beta primer mix were used. TCRdb re-called the 5' RACE reads with MiXCR, one entry per CDR3 protein. The table lists over 300,000 distinct CDR3 sequences, approximately 47% of them singletons, with around 50% in the top ten. Germline lookup yields CDR1 SQVTM and CDR2 ANQGSEA. The CDR3 extends over 13 amino acids. Trimming cost V 7 bases and J 5 bases; bases outside gene matches: 9.

This receptor was taken from a man between 60 and 75 years old in good health. The material sequenced was blood. The rearrangement links TRBV29-1 to TRBJ2-3; TRBD2 matches at 7 bases. CDR3 loop: CSATGGVGDTQYF. The CDR3 nucleotides are TGCAGCGCTACGGGGGGAGTTGGAGATACGCAGTATTTT.